These 2 T cell receptor beta chains were sequenced from one sample in a study of OX40 agonist ivuxolimab in advanced cancers. Libraries were prepared by immunoSEQ multiplex PCR; TCRdb keeps only in-frame clonotypes and omits some of them. Here the sample spans 80,000 or so clones, about 85% being singletons. This sample comprised CD4+ or CD8+ T cells sorted from blood, obtained in a trial of the OX40 agonist ivuxolimab. Receptors were obtained from an adult with an advanced solid tumor such as melanoma, head and neck, liver or kidney cancer.

The chain couples TRBV28 to TRBJ2-7; D is ambiguous. Between the trimmed V and J ends, which lost 2 bases and 9 bases, there was a span of 11 bases. This CDR3 is built from 12 residues. Germline assignment: CDR1 MDHEN and CDR2 SYDVKM. The DNA for the CDR3 is TGTGCCAGCAGTTTAAAAGGGTCCGCGCAGTACTTC. This translates into CASSLKGSAQYF.

This clone has just one count. The chain joins TRBV7-9 to TRBJ2-7; the D gene is possibly TRBD1 (6 bases). This CDR3 region has 13 residues. Trimming took off 10 bases at V and 7 bases at J, with 20 bases between the two ends. Germline lookup yields CDR1 SEHNR and CDR2 FQNEAQ (reference sequence). Written as DNA, the CDR3 is TGTGCCACCAACCGGGACAACGACTTGGAGCAGTACTTC. Encoded protein: CATNRDNDLEQYF.